This TCR beta chain is drawn from a study of cytomegalovirus exposure and HLA in healthy donors. General study points: Researchers reported that a few CMV-associated chains were confirmed in vitro as CMV antigen-specific.

A word on this clone: Its antigen is not known.

The PCR used 60 Vbeta and 13 Jbeta primers. Data came from immunoSEQ multiplex PCR; TCRdb stores just in-frame clones and leaves some out. The sample includes about 180,000 clones, 70% to 85% seen only once; the top ten take under 3%. The CDR3 runs to 14 residues. Per the germline V gene, CDR1 is SGHRS and CDR2 is YFSETQ. J lost 3 bases, V lost 3 bases, and 5 bases had no gene match. The chain links TRBV5-1 to TRBJ1-1; 7 bases align to TRBD1. This receptor was obtained from a human donor in good health. Sequences were obtained from PBMCs. The CDR3 here is CASSWKGADTEAFF. CDR3 nucleotide sequence: TGCGCCAGCAGCTGGAAGGGGGCGGACACTGAAGCTTTCTTT. Using reference TRBV5-1 and TRBJ1-1 for the parts outside the CDR3, the full variable domain is KAGVTQTPRYLIKTRGQQVTLSCSPISGHRSVSWYQQTPGQGLQFLFEYFSETQRNKGNFPGRFSGRQFSNSRSEMNVSTLELGDSALYLCASSWKGADTEAFFGQGTRLTVV.